This T cell receptor beta chain stems from a study of T cell responses to AZD1222 COVID-19 vaccine. General observations from the study: Unmutated variant regions reportedly attract nearly half of all spike-specific TCRs.

This clone was picked up one time. Its target is unknown. The V gene's germline CDR1 is SGHRS and CDR2 YFSETQ. V shed 0 bases, J shed 3 bases, and the junction held 9 bases outside the gene matches. The CDR3 has 17 residues. This table comes from immunoSEQ multiplex PCR, and its TCRdb copy is limited to in-frame clones, with some not included. The repertoire holds about 190,000 clones, with around 94% as singletons. The clonotype originates from an adult who received the MenACWY meningococcal vaccine as a control. Sequenced here: peripheral blood, sampled 28 days after the second dose of the MenACWY control vaccine. The V call is TRBV5-1, the J call TRBJ1-5; 7 positions agree with TRBD1. The CDR3 protein is CASSLGGGTVSNQPQHF. In DNA form, the CDR3 reads TGCGCCAGCAGCTTGGGTGGGGGGACAGTCTCCAATCAGCCCCAGCATTTT.